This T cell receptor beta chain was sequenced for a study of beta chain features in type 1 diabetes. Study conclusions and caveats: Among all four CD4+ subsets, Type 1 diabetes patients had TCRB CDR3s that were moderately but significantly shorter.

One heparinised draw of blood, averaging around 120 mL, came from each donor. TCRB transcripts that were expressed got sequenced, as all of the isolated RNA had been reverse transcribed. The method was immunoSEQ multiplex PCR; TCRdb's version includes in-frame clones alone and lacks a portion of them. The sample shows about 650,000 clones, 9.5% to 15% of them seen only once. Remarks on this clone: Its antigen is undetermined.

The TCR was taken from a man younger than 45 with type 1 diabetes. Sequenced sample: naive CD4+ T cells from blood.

CDR3 protein: CASSVAVQVPSSGANVLTF. CDR3 sequence (DNA): TGTGCCAGCAGCGTAGCAGTACAGGTCCCCTCCTCTGGGGCCAACGTCCTGACTTTC. This rearrangement joins TRBV9 to TRBJ2-6, with D maybe TRBD1 (5 bases). The germline V and J ends were trimmed by 0 bases and 0 bases, with 16 bases remaining between them. This CDR3 comprises 19 residues. Germline values: CDR1 SGDLS, CDR2 YYNGEE.